The entry that follows covers one TCR beta chain sequence. CDR3 length equals 14 residues. CDR1 is LNHDA, CDR2 SQIVND, per germline (reference sequence). The V end lost 3 bases, the J end lost 4 bases, and 13 bases lay between the germline ends. Measured with immunoSEQ multiplex PCR; TCRdb has only the in-frame clones, and not every one. The sample lists some 97,000 clones; more than 75% were seen once. The data were taken from a study of blood T cell repertoires in COVID-19. About the study: Sites in the United States, Italy and Spain provided acute and convalescent COVID-19 samples. From T cells, B-cell-depleted T cells, or PBMCs came the material, which was cDNA or gDNA.

This TCR came from a human donor in a cohort sampled during active COVID-19. The specimen was peripheral blood. The chain recombines TRBV19 with TRBJ2-7; D perhaps matches TRBD2 (6 bases). CDR3 sequence reads: CASSMLGSGYEQYF. As DNA, the CDR3 is TGTGCCAGTAGTATGCTCGGGAGCGGGTACGAGCAGTACTTC.